The present entry profiles one T cell receptor beta chain with its context. What it binds is unknown. This specimen comes from a study of T cell responses to AZD1222 COVID-19 vaccine. Study-level findings and limits: Just a handful of people given AZD1222 tested seropositive at baseline. Repertoire samples came only from after the peak T cell response. Distributed over spike, vaccine-associated CD4 TCRs predominated at 160-218 and 743-854. Spike-specific TCRs gained breadth and depth after people received two AZD1222 doses.

The CDR3 consists of 13 residues. In germline, CDR1 is KGHDR, CDR2 SFDVKD. V was trimmed by 1 base and J by 2 bases, leaving 5 bases between them. Clones were read by immunoSEQ multiplex PCR, and TCRdb kept only the in-frame ones, dropping some. Found here are about 140,000 clones, around 90% of them singletons; the top ten hold approximately 5.7%. The source material was peripheral blood, sampled on day 0 of AZD1222 vaccination. The V and J genes are TRBV24-1 and TRBJ2-7; unclear D gene. The receptor comes from an adult in good health. The CDR3 loop is CATSDFTTYEQYF. The CDR3 DNA reads as TGTGCCACCAGTGATTTCACAACCTACGAGCAGTACTTC.